Below, 20 T cell receptor beta chains from the same sample are listed, as sequenced in a study of spatial heterogeneity in lung cancer. Points from the study as a whole: It was found that expanded intratumoral alpha and beta TCR counts tracked tumor mutation counts.

TCRdb reprocessed the 5' RACE reads with MiXCR, giving one entry per CDR3 protein. The sample carries 9,500 to 10,000 distinct CDR3 sequences, about 6% recorded once. Antigens of these TCRs are unknown. Time point noted: sample taken at primary tumor resection. The sample consisted of lung tumor tissue, taken at surgery. Receptor source: a male donor with early-stage non-small cell lung cancer.

This clonotype was detected many times. This chain joins TRBV9 and TRBJ2-7; TRBD2 might be the D (6 bases). Trimming removed 4 bases at V and 0 bases at J, with 14 bases between. CDR1 is SGDLS, CDR2 YYNGEE, per germline. This CDR3 contains 15 residues. As DNA, the CDR3 is TGTGCCAGCAGCACCGTAGCGGAGAGCTCCTACGAGCAGTACTTC. Protein product: CASSTVAESSYEQYF.

There are many counts of this clonotype. CDR3 in amino acids: CAWSVSGGDQPQHF. CDR3 bases: TGTGCCTGGAGTGTATCGGGGGGCGATCAGCCCCAGCATTTT. The chain recombines TRBV30 with TRBJ1-5; possible D gene TRBD1, 6 bases. This CDR3 has 14 amino acids. CDR1 and CDR2 from the germline V gene are GTSNPN and SVGIG (reference sequence). Deletions cut 0 bases from V and 5 bases from J, with 11 bases between.

This clonotype was seen repeatedly, ten times or more. The rearrangement uses TRBV30 and TRBJ2-6, with unresolved D. Germline CDR1 reads GTSNPN; CDR2 reads SVGIG (reference sequence). The germline V and J ends were trimmed by 0 bases and 4 bases, with 10 bases remaining between them. The CDR3 spans 15 residues. CDR3 in DNA: TGTGCCTGGAGTGTCGGGCCATGGGGGGCCAACGTCCTGACTTTC. Its translation is CAWSVGPWGANVLTF.

This clonotype was picked up many times. This chain joins TRBV2 and TRBJ2-3; D is perhaps TRBD1 or TRBD2 (5 bases each). With 6 bases removed from V and 8 bases from J, the gap between germline ends came to 24 bases. CDR3 length: 16 amino acids. Germline V gene data show CDR1 as SNHLY and CDR2 as FYNNEI. The CDR3 nucleotides are TGTGCCAGCAGCCGGGACCAGGGTTGGGGCGAGGGTACGCAGTATTTT. It is translated as CASSRDQGWGEGTQYF.

There are many counts of this clonotype. The chain carries TRBV30 and TRBJ1-1, with 8 bases fitting TRBD1. This CDR3 region has 12 residues. Germline CDR1 GTSNPN, CDR2 SVGIG (reference sequence). DNA for the CDR3: TGTGTGTGTGTGTACTTCAGGGGGCAAGCTTTCTTT. Translation gives CVCVYFRGQAFF. Using reference TRBV30 and TRBJ1-1 for the parts outside the CDR3, the full variable domain is SQTIHQWPATLVQPVGSPLSLECTVEGTSNPNLYWYRQAAGRGLQLLFYSVGIGQISSEVPQNLSASRPQDRQFILSSKKLLLSDSGFYLCVCVYFRGQAFFGQGTRLTVV.

The rearrangement uses TRBV7-8 and TRBJ2-3; 7 bases are a match to TRBD1. CDR1 and CDR2 (germline): SGHVS, FQNEAQ. The CDR3 contains 14 residues. J was trimmed by 3 bases and V by 5 bases; bases with no gene match: 5. CDR3 in DNA: TGTGCCAGCAGCCTACAGGGGCAGACAGATACGCAGTATTTT. Encoded protein: CASSLQGQTDTQYF.

This clonotype was recorded at least ten times. This sequence joins TRBV20-1 and TRBJ1-1; possible D gene TRBD1, 6 bases. This CDR3 spans 13 amino acids. In germline, CDR1 is DFQATT, CDR2 SNEGSKA (reference sequence). The ends were cut back, 3 bases at V and 2 bases at J, with 10 bases in the middle. The chain's CDR3 is CSASGDINTEAFF. In nucleotides, the CDR3 is TGCAGTGCTAGTGGGGACATTAACACTGAAGCTTTCTTT.

In this sample, this clonotype turned up many times. The V gene is TRBV4-2, the J gene TRBJ1-3; TRBD1 matches at 9 bases. CDR3 length: 15 amino acids. The ends lost 2 bases at V and 3 bases at J; junction bases unmatched: 2. CDR1 and CDR2 from the germline V gene are LGHNA and YNFKEQ. The CDR3 is CASSQTGGNGNTIYF. Written as DNA, the CDR3 is TGTGCCAGCAGCCAAACAGGGGGCAATGGAAACACCATATATTTT.

There are many counts of this clonotype. V is TRBV18 and J is TRBJ1-5; weak D call: TRBD1 (6 bases). Germline V gives CDR1 KGHSH, CDR2 LQKENI. The CDR3 covers 14 residues. Trimming pared 5 bases from V and 3 bases from J, leaving 11 bases between. CDR3 protein: CASSATGFNQPQHF. CDR3 nucleotides: TGTGCCAGCTCAGCCACAGGGTTCAATCAGCCCCAGCATTTT.

This clonotype was counted many times. The junction shows a germline mismatch at one end, possibly a read error. The chain has TRBV7-3 and TRBJ2-1; 8 bases are a match to TRBD2. The CDR3 is 16 amino acids. CDR1 is SGHTA and CDR2 is FQGTGA in the germline V gene. The CDR3 loop is CASSLTSGRQMGGQFF. In DNA, the CDR3 is TGTGCCAGCAGCCTAACTAGCGGCCGACAAATGGGGGGGCAGTTCTTC.

This clonotype was seen many times. The chain is built from TRBV28 and TRBJ2-7; weak D call: TRBD1 (5 bases). V was cut by 6 bases and J by 1 base, with 16 bases left in between. The CDR3 runs 15 residues. The germline V gene encodes CDR1 MDHEN and CDR2 SYDVKM. CDR3 region: CASSPGQNLSYEQYV. CDR3 sequence (DNA): TGTGCCAGCAGCCCAGGACAAAACCTGTCCTACGAGCAGTACGTC.

The rearrangement links TRBV28 to TRBJ1-5; unclear D gene. Germline V gene data show CDR1 as MDHEN and CDR2 as SYDVKM. This CDR3 spans 14 amino acids. Trimming removed 3 bases from V and 3 bases from J, with 9 bases in between. The CDR3 spells CASSLDSFNQPQHF. The CDR3 coding sequence is TGTGCCAGCAGTTTGGACTCATTCAATCAGCCCCAGCATTTT.

This clonotype was detected many times. The chain couples TRBV12-3 or TRBV12-4 to TRBJ2-5; D is uncertain. The V end was cut by 6 bases, the J end by 0 bases, with 8 bases between. CDR3 length equals 13 residues. The CDR3 coding sequence is TGTGCCAGCAGCCCCAGGTACCAAGAGACCCAGTACTTC. Translation gives CASSPRYQETQYF.

In its sample, this clonotype ranks as medium-sized. The V call is TRBV20-1, the J call TRBJ1-1; D not certain. Trimming removed 6 bases from V and 1 base from J, with 9 bases in between. The germline V gene encodes CDR1 DFQATT and CDR2 SNEGSKA (reference sequence). The CDR3 has 12 amino acids. The CDR3 protein is CSAKGPNTEAFF. As DNA, the CDR3 is TGCAGTGCAAAAGGGCCGAACACTGAAGCTTTCTTT.

This clonotype was seen only a few times. This chain uses TRBV7-9 with TRBJ2-2, with 10 bases matching TRBD1. The CDR3 consists of 14 residues. Germline V lookup: CDR1 SEHNR, CDR2 FQNEAQ (reference sequence). The J segment lost 4 bases and the V segment lost 8 bases, leaving 4 bases of the junction unmatched. The CDR3 DNA reads as TGTGCCAGCCCCCGGGACAGGGGCACCGGGGAGCTGTTTTTT. This gives the protein CASPRDRGTGELFF.

Concerning this clonotype: A much larger clone sits a single nucleotide away, making a read error possible. The chain employs TRBV19 and TRBJ1-1; D possibly corresponds to TRBD1 (5 bases). The germline V gene has CDR1 LNHDA and CDR2 SQIVND (reference sequence). V was cut by 4 bases and J by 4 bases, with 13 bases left in between. This CDR3 is 14 amino acids long. CDR3 amino acids: CASSTGLTCTEAFF. CDR3 sequence (DNA): TGTGCCAGTAGTACAGGGCTTACATGCACTGAAGCTTTCTTT.

Ten or more counts support this clonotype. The CDR3 DNA is TGTGCCATCAGTGAGGTAGCGAAAAACCATGAGCAGTTCTTC. Protein sequence: CAISEVAKNHEQFF. V usage is TRBV10-3 and J usage is TRBJ2-1; TRBD2 might be the D (5 bases). Germline V gene lookup returns CDR1 ENHRY and CDR2 SYGVKD. The V end was cut by 2 bases, the J end by 8 bases, with 13 bases between. The CDR3 runs 14 residues.

At least ten counts were recorded for this clonotype. The chain joins TRBV12-3 or TRBV12-4 to TRBJ1-5; 8 nucleotides match TRBD1. V lost 5 bases to trimming and J lost 6 bases; unmatched junction nucleotides: 9. The CDR3 is 15 amino acids. CDR3 loop: CASSRVDRGSQPQHF. CDR3 DNA: TGTGCCAGCAGTCGGGTAGACAGGGGCTCTCAGCCCCAGCATTTT.

In this sample, this clonotype is medium-sized (0.01 to 0.1%). CDR3 sequence (DNA): TGTGCCAGCAGTTTCGGACCGGTGAACACTGAAGCTTTCTTT. Its translation: CASSFGPVNTEAFF. The rearrangement joins TRBV27 to TRBJ1-1; D call uncertain. The CDR3 totals 14 residues. Trimming took 3 bases from V and 0 from J, leaving 8 bases between them. Germline-derived CDR1 and CDR2 are MNHEY and SMNVEV (reference sequence).

In this sample, this clonotype is medium-sized. The chain employs TRBV7-2 and TRBJ2-5; D tentatively fits TRBD1 or TRBD2 (5 bases each). Looked up from germline, CDR1 is SGHTA and CDR2 is FQGNSA. V was clipped by 7 bases and J by 7 bases, with 13 bases between them. CDR3 length: 12 residues. CDR3 loop: CASIKGAGTQYF. As DNA, the CDR3 is TGTGCCAGCATCAAAGGGGCGGGGACCCAGTACTTC.